The rows below give T cell receptor beta chains drawn from one sample of a study of shared clonotypes between healthy human individuals. Generated by immunoSEQ multiplex PCR, the TCRdb table keeps only in-frame clones and is missing some. The sample contains roughly 500,000 clones, more than 75% of which appear only once. Specimen: PBMCs. The source is a woman aged 35 to 49 in good health. Some clones in this sample may be carry-over from other donors' samples. CDR3s include the opening cysteine and the closing phenylalanine or tryptophan. A D gene is named only where the DNA matches it firmly. Clone size, where shown, is once, few, many, or a class for clones that have expanded.

v_gene: TRBV7-2
abundance: -
j_gene: TRBJ2-3
d_gene: -
CDR3nt: TGTGCCAGCAGCCCCGGAGGCTATTCTACGCAGTATTTT
CDR3aa: CASSPGGYSTQYF

v_gene: TRBV2
abundance: -
j_gene: TRBJ2-4
d_gene: TRBD1
CDR3nt: TGTGCCAGCGCCGATACCGGACAGGGGGGTAGGAACATTCAGTACTTC
CDR3aa: CASADTGQGGRNIQYF

v_gene: TRBV5-1
abundance: -
j_gene: TRBJ2-1
d_gene: TRBD2
CDR3nt: TGCGCCAGCAGCTTGGCCCCGGGGGGGACCCCCTACAATGAGCAGTTCTTC
CDR3aa: CASSLAPGGTPYNEQFF

v_gene: TRBV11-2
abundance: -
j_gene: TRBJ2-7
d_gene: -
CDR3nt: TGTGCCAGCAGCTTGATGCTAGCAGACTACGAGCAGTACTTC
CDR3aa: CASSLMLADYEQYF

v_gene: TRBV5-1
abundance: many
j_gene: TRBJ1-1
d_gene: TRBD1
CDR3nt: TGCGCCAGCAGCCGATCCCCCCTTGGACAGGGAGACACTGAAGCTTTCTTT
CDR3aa: CASSRSPLGQGDTEAFF

v_gene: TRBV2
abundance: -
j_gene: TRBJ1-5
d_gene: -
CDR3nt: TGTGCCAGCTATGAGGGCAGGGGATATAGCAATCAGCCCCAGCATTTT
CDR3aa: CASYEGRGYSNQPQHF

v_gene: TRBV28
abundance: -
j_gene: TRBJ2-1
d_gene: -
CDR3nt: TGTGCCAGCAGCCTTCCTCGGACTTCCTACAATGAGCAGTTCTTC
CDR3aa: CASSLPRTSYNEQFF

v_gene: TRBV5-1
abundance: -
j_gene: TRBJ2-3
d_gene: -
CDR3nt: TGCGCCAGCAGCTTGAGTAGCGGCACAGATACGCAGTATTTT
CDR3aa: CASSLSSGTDTQYF

v_gene: TRBV11-3
abundance: -
j_gene: TRBJ2-7
d_gene: -
CDR3nt: TGTGCCGCCCAGGGTAAGGGGGGCGAGCAGTACTTC
CDR3aa: CAAQGKGGEQYF

v_gene: TRBV4-1
abundance: few
j_gene: TRBJ1-1
d_gene: TRBD1
CDR3nt: TGCGCCAGCAGCCTCCGGGACAGGGGTTCCACTGAAGCTTTCTTT
CDR3aa: CASSLRDRGSTEAFF

v_gene: TRBV5-4
abundance: -
j_gene: TRBJ2-2
d_gene: -
CDR3nt: TGTGCCAGCAGCTTGGCGGGGCCCGGGGAGCTGTTTTTT
CDR3aa: CASSLAGPGELFF

v_gene: TRBV7-6
abundance: -
j_gene: TRBJ1-5
d_gene: TRBD1
CDR3nt: TGTGCCAGCAGCTTAGCAGGGGGCACGGGCAATCAGCCCCAGCATTTT
CDR3aa: CASSLAGGTGNQPQHF

v_gene: TRBV19
abundance: -
j_gene: TRBJ2-3
d_gene: -
CDR3nt: TGTGCCAGTAAAGTTCAGGGCACAGATACGCAGTATTTT
CDR3aa: CASKVQGTDTQYF

v_gene: TRBV27
abundance: few
j_gene: TRBJ2-3
d_gene: TRBD2
CDR3nt: TGTGCCAGCAGTTCTAGACTAGCGCCGGGGGCAGATACGCAGTATTTT
CDR3aa: CASSSRLAPGADTQYF

v_gene: TRBV6-5
abundance: -
j_gene: TRBJ2-7
d_gene: -
CDR3nt: TGTGCCAGCAGTTACGGGGCAGGAGCCACCTACGAGCAGTACTTC
CDR3aa: CASSYGAGATYEQYF

v_gene: TRBV25-1
abundance: -
j_gene: TRBJ1-2
d_gene: -
CDR3nt: TGTGCCAGCAGTGGCTGGACGGGACGCACCACTAACTATGGCTACACCTTC
CDR3aa: CASSGWTGRTTNYGYTF

v_gene: TRBV6-5
abundance: -
j_gene: TRBJ1-2
d_gene: TRBD1
CDR3nt: TGTGCCAGCAGCCCAGACAGGGGTGGCTATGGCTACACCTTC
CDR3aa: CASSPDRGGYGYTF

v_gene: TRBV19
abundance: -
j_gene: TRBJ2-5
d_gene: -
CDR3nt: TGTGCCAGTAGTGTCAACAGGGCTCAAGAGACCCAGTACTTC
CDR3aa: CASSVNRAQETQYF

v_gene: TRBV6-1
abundance: many
j_gene: TRBJ2-6
d_gene: -
CDR3nt: TGTGCCAGCAGTGCGGAGAACTCTGGGGCCAACGTCCTGACTTTC
CDR3aa: CASSAENSGANVLTF

v_gene: TRBV4-1
abundance: -
j_gene: TRBJ1-3
d_gene: -
CDR3nt: TGCGCCAGCAGCCAAGTCATCCAGGATTCTGGAAACACCATATATTTT
CDR3aa: CASSQVIQDSGNTIYF

v_gene: TRBV7-9
abundance: -
j_gene: TRBJ2-7
d_gene: -
CDR3nt: TGTGCCAGCAGGGGAGGCGGGCTTCGGTCCCTCCTCTCCTACGAGCAGTACTTC
CDR3aa: CASRGGGLRSLLSYEQYF

v_gene: TRBV29-1
abundance: -
j_gene: TRBJ1-3
d_gene: -
CDR3nt: TGCAGCGTTGGAAGCAGCTCTGGAAACACCATATATTTT
CDR3aa: CSVGSSSGNTIYF

v_gene: TRBV28
abundance: -
j_gene: TRBJ2-7
d_gene: TRBD2
CDR3nt: TGTGCCAGCAGTCTGACTAGCGGGAGCTCCTACGAGCAGTACTTC
CDR3aa: CASSLTSGSSYEQYF

v_gene: TRBV19
abundance: -
j_gene: TRBJ2-1
d_gene: TRBD2
CDR3nt: TGTGCCAGCGGCGGGAGCTCCTACAATGAGCAGTTCTTC
CDR3aa: CASGGSSYNEQFF

v_gene: TRBV18
abundance: once
j_gene: TRBJ2-1
d_gene: TRBD2
CDR3nt: TGTGCCAGCACCCCGGAGGCGGGAGGGAGATACAATGAGCAGTTCTTC
CDR3aa: CASTPEAGGRYNEQFF

v_gene: TRBV10-3
abundance: -
j_gene: TRBJ2-3
d_gene: -
CDR3nt: TGTGCCATCAGTGTCGGCGGGACCTACACAGATACGCAGTATTTT
CDR3aa: CAISVGGTYTDTQYF

v_gene: TRBV9
abundance: few
j_gene: TRBJ1-5
d_gene: TRBD1
CDR3nt: TGTGCCAGCAGCACCGGACAGGGCTTCAACAATCAGCCCCAGCATTTT
CDR3aa: CASSTGQGFNNQPQHF

v_gene: TRBV7-3
abundance: -
j_gene: TRBJ2-5
d_gene: -
CDR3nt: TGTGCCAGCAGCGCTGGACGGCTTGGTGGGGAGACCCAGTACTTC
CDR3aa: CASSAGRLGGETQYF

v_gene: TRBV7-8
abundance: -
j_gene: TRBJ2-5
d_gene: TRBD2
CDR3nt: TGTGCCAGCAGCTCTAGCGGGAGGGCCTTGGAGACCCAGTACTTC
CDR3aa: CASSSSGRALETQYF

v_gene: TRBV18
abundance: -
j_gene: TRBJ2-6
d_gene: -
CDR3nt: TGTGCCAGCTCACCCCCTAGCTCTGGGGCCAACGTCCTGACTTTC
CDR3aa: CASSPPSSGANVLTF

v_gene: TRBV30
abundance: -
j_gene: TRBJ2-7
d_gene: -
CDR3nt: TGTGCCTGGAGGCGGGACTCCTACGAGCAGTACTTC
CDR3aa: CAWRRDSYEQYF

v_gene: TRBV11-2
abundance: -
j_gene: TRBJ2-7
d_gene: -
CDR3nt: TGTGCCAGCAGCCTCAGCTCCTACGAGCAGTACTTC
CDR3aa: CASSLSSYEQYF

v_gene: TRBV18
abundance: -
j_gene: TRBJ1-5
d_gene: -
CDR3nt: TGTGCCAGCTCACCGGGGGGAGGGAACCAGCCCCAGCATTTT
CDR3aa: CASSPGGGNQPQHF

v_gene: TRBV28
abundance: -
j_gene: TRBJ2-4
d_gene: TRBD1
CDR3nt: TGTGCCAGCAGCCGGGACAGGGGGGGGAAAAACATTCAGTACTTC
CDR3aa: CASSRDRGGKNIQYF

v_gene: TRBV28
abundance: -
j_gene: TRBJ2-1
d_gene: -
CDR3nt: TGTGCCAGCAGTTTATGGCGGTTTCCCTACAATGAGCAGTTCTTC
CDR3aa: CASSLWRFPYNEQFF

v_gene: TRBV5-4
abundance: -
j_gene: TRBJ2-7
d_gene: TRBD1
CDR3nt: TGTGCCAGCAGCTTGCCCGGGGGACAGGGATACGAGCAGTACTTC
CDR3aa: CASSLPGGQGYEQYF

v_gene: TRBV4-1
abundance: -
j_gene: TRBJ2-3
d_gene: -
CDR3nt: TGCGCCAGCAGCCAGGGTCCCCACGCTGGCACAGATACGCAGTATTTT
CDR3aa: CASSQGPHAGTDTQYF